This T cell receptor (beta chain) is from a study of tumor and adjacent non-tumor tissue in lung cancer. Study overall: Aged roughly 30 to 76 years, patients included roughly ten men and 5 women with stage I to III disease. Around 4.4 million productive TCRbeta reads were obtained per sample on average. Regarding the study as a whole: Normal lung showed higher cumulative top 100 clone frequency than tumor.

TCRbeta libraries were built with three rounds of nested PCR, modified from ARM-PCR. Using its own MiXCR run on the multiplex PCR reads, TCRdb lists one record per CDR3 protein. The table lists 91,000 or so distinct CDR3 sequences, 65% to 75% of them singletons. The CDR3 spans 16 residues. No cell sorting was done before RNA was extracted from the tissue. A remark on this clonotype: Its target is not known.

Sequenced sample: lung tumor tissue. The sequence was collected from a man between 60 and 75 years old with non-small cell lung cancer. This chain connects TRBV1 to TRBJ1-1. TRBV1 is reported as a pseudogene. CDR3 protein: CTSSRGLDGEMLEAFF. The CDR3 DNA sequence: TGCACCAGCAGCCGAGGACTAGACGGGGAGATGCTGGAGGCTTTCTTT.